This T cell receptor beta chain stems from a study of cytomegalovirus exposure and HLA in healthy donors. At the level of the study: The 95 to 150 validation repertoires, a later analysis reported, used the same platform as the roughly 610 first-cohort repertoires. Study observations and caveats: Cytomegalovirus association was assigned to about 150 TCR beta chains. While the bulk of TCR sequences proved rare, some public TCRs turned up in many donors.

Sequencing used immunoSEQ multiplex PCR; TCRdb keeps in-frame clones, though not all of them. The sample has about 220,000 clones; around four fifths are singletons. The CDR3 contains 13 residues. The germline V gene encodes CDR1 MGHRA and CDR2 YSYEKL. As to this clone: Its target is not known. A junction boundary mismatches the germline segment, possibly from a read error.

The study drew the donors from its roughly 120-subject validation cohort, separate from the approximately 700-subject first cohort. V usage is TRBV4-1 and J usage is TRBJ2-7; D call uncertain. The clonotype was recovered from a woman younger than 45 in good health and CMV-seropositive. Sequencing was performed on PBMCs. CDR3 sequence reads: CASSQGPLGRHRF. The DNA for the CDR3 is TGCGCCAGCAGCCAAGGTCCCCTAGGGCGGCATCGCTTC.